This TCR beta chain came from a study of T cells in Graves' hyperthyroidism and ophthalmopathy. This clonotype has at least ten counts. TCR beta CDR3 regions were amplified from RNA. The HTBI primer set drove a first-round RT-PCR of the TCR CDR3. TCRdb reprocessed the multiplex PCR reads via MiXCR and lists one record per CDR3 protein. The repertoire holds roughly 290,000 distinct CDR3 sequences, over 15% seen once, with around 58% in the top ten. Per the germline V gene, CDR1 is MDHEN and CDR2 is SYDVKM. V gave up 6 bases and J gave up 0 bases, with 18 bases separating them. This CDR3 has 17 residues.

The chain carries TRBV28 and TRBJ1-3; D perhaps matches TRBD1 (6 bases). The sequence was collected from a woman in her sixties or seventies with Graves' ophthalmopathy. The sequenced sample consisted of blood. DNA for the CDR3: TGTGCCAGCAGGGATCGGACAGACCAAAGCTCTGGAAACACCATATATTTT. Its protein product is CASRDRTDQSSGNTIYF.